The rows below give T cell receptor beta chains drawn from one sample of a study of regulatory T cells in long-lasting Graves disease. TCRdb re-called the multiplex PCR reads through MiXCR, storing one row per CDR3 protein. The table lists over 500,000 distinct CDR3 sequences, about 16% of them singletons, with around 18% in the top ten. The data also belong to a second study, concerning T cells in Graves' hyperthyroidism and ophthalmopathy.

The specimen comprised peripheral blood mononuclear cells (PBMCs), sampled at new diagnosis, from a patient treated with antithyroid drugs. The receptors here all came from a woman in her twenties or thirties with Graves disease. Each CDR3 is given with its conserved first and last residue. D genes are given only for firm matches. A clone size is listed for some rows: how often the clone was seen (once, few, many), or a class if it is expanded.

d_call: TRBD1
clone_size: NA
j_call: TRBJ1-6
v_call: TRBV20-1
cdr3_length: 14
cdr3_nt: TGCAGTGCTACCAGGACAGGATTAAATTCACCCCTCCACTTT
cdr3_aa: CSATRTGLNSPLHF

d_call: TRBD2
clone_size: many
j_call: TRBJ2-7
v_call: TRBV29-1
cdr3_length: 13
cdr3_nt: TGCAGCGCGACTAGCGGAACCACCTACGAGCAGTACTTC
cdr3_aa: CSATSGTTYEQYF

d_call: NA
clone_size: few
j_call: TRBJ2-5
v_call: TRBV15
cdr3_length: 15
cdr3_nt: TGTGCCACCAGCAGAGATAGAGAGGGAAGGGAGACCCAGTACTTC
cdr3_aa: CATSRDREGRETQYF

d_call: NA
clone_size: many
j_call: TRBJ1-1
v_call: TRBV7-9
cdr3_length: 13
cdr3_nt: TGTGCCAGCTTGGGTATGGGGGACACTGAAGCTTTCTTT
cdr3_aa: CASLGMGDTEAFF

d_call: NA
clone_size: NA
j_call: TRBJ2-2
v_call: TRBV7-3
cdr3_length: 15
cdr3_nt: TGTGCCAGCAGCTTAGGGAATTCGAACACCGGGGAGCTGTTTTTT
cdr3_aa: CASSLGNSNTGELFF

d_call: NA
clone_size: many
j_call: TRBJ2-3
v_call: TRBV29-1
cdr3_length: 14
cdr3_nt: TGCAGCGTCAAAGTGTACTCTAGCACAGATACGCAGTATTTT
cdr3_aa: CSVKVYSSTDTQYF

d_call: TRBD1
clone_size: NA
j_call: TRBJ1-2
v_call: TRBV6-1
cdr3_length: 12
cdr3_nt: TGTGCCAACCGGGACAGCGCGACCGGCTACACCTTC
cdr3_aa: CANRDSATGYTF

d_call: TRBD2
clone_size: NA
j_call: TRBJ2-7
v_call: TRBV27
cdr3_length: 15
cdr3_nt: TGTGCCAGCAGTCTAAGGGGGACTAGCGTCTACGAGCAGTACTTC
cdr3_aa: CASSLRGTSVYEQYF

d_call: NA
clone_size: many
j_call: TRBJ1-5
v_call: TRBV6-1
cdr3_length: 14
cdr3_nt: TGTGCCAGCAGTCAGGACAGAATCAATCAGCCCCAGCATTTT
cdr3_aa: CASSQDRINQPQHF

d_call: NA
clone_size: few
j_call: TRBJ2-2
v_call: TRBV20-1
cdr3_length: 16
cdr3_nt: TGCAGTGCTAGAGACCATTCGGGGCCGGACACCGGGGAGCTGTTTTTT
cdr3_aa: CSARDHSGPDTGELFF

d_call: TRBD2
clone_size: few
j_call: TRBJ2-3
v_call: TRBV6-2/TRBV6-3
cdr3_length: 16
cdr3_nt: TGTGCCAGCAGAACTAGCGGGAGGGGCCCCACAGATACGCAGTATTTT
cdr3_aa: CASRTSGRGPTDTQYF

d_call: NA
clone_size: NA
j_call: TRBJ1-1
v_call: TRBV18
cdr3_length: 13
cdr3_nt: TGTGCCAGCTCACCAGGGGGGGGGCCTGAAGCTTTCTTT
cdr3_aa: CASSPGGGPEAFF

d_call: NA
clone_size: NA
j_call: TRBJ1-2
v_call: TRBV5-1
cdr3_length: 14
cdr3_nt: TGCGCCAGCAGCTTGGAGGCAGACCTCTATGGCTACACCTTC
cdr3_aa: CASSLEADLYGYTF

d_call: NA
clone_size: many
j_call: TRBJ1-1
v_call: TRBV7-2
cdr3_length: 15
cdr3_nt: TGTGCCAGCAGCCCCGATGGAAATCGGAACACTGAAGCTTTCTTT
cdr3_aa: CASSPDGNRNTEAFF

d_call: TRBD2
clone_size: many
j_call: TRBJ2-3
v_call: TRBV12-3/TRBV12-4
cdr3_length: 15
cdr3_nt: TGTGCCAGCAGCCGAACTAGCGGGAGGGCAGATACGCAGTATTTT
cdr3_aa: CASSRTSGRADTQYF

d_call: NA
clone_size: many
j_call: TRBJ2-1
v_call: TRBV11-2
cdr3_length: 15
cdr3_nt: TGTGCCAGCAGCCGCCTCCGGGATAGGTACAATGAGCAGTTCTTC
cdr3_aa: CASSRLRDRYNEQFF

d_call: TRBD1
clone_size: few
j_call: TRBJ1-2
v_call: TRBV11-2
cdr3_length: 16
cdr3_nt: TGTGCCAGCAGCTTACAGGACAGGCGATTAACCTATGGCTACACCTTC
cdr3_aa: CASSLQDRRLTYGYTF

d_call: NA
clone_size: few
j_call: TRBJ2-7
v_call: TRBV29-1
cdr3_length: 13
cdr3_nt: TGCAGCGGCGGGGCGGGACTTGGGAGCGAGCAGTACTTC
cdr3_aa: CSGGAGLGSEQYF

d_call: TRBD2
clone_size: few
j_call: TRBJ2-1
v_call: TRBV5-1
cdr3_length: 15
cdr3_nt: TGCGCCAGCAGCGCCCTAGCGGGGGTCCGGGATGAGCAGTTCTTC
cdr3_aa: CASSALAGVRDEQFF

d_call: NA
clone_size: NA
j_call: TRBJ1-6
v_call: TRBV7-2
cdr3_length: 16
cdr3_nt: TGTGCCAGCAGCCCACGGGAGGGGACTCATAATTCACCCCTCCACTTT
cdr3_aa: CASSPREGTHNSPLHF

d_call: NA
clone_size: many
j_call: TRBJ2-2
v_call: TRBV7-2
cdr3_length: 15
cdr3_nt: TGTGCCAGCAGCTTAGAGAGGGGATGGACCGGGGAGCTGTTTTTT
cdr3_aa: CASSLERGWTGELFF

d_call: NA
clone_size: many
j_call: TRBJ1-1
v_call: TRBV28
cdr3_length: 12
cdr3_nt: TGTGCCAGCAGTTCAAGAGTCGGGGAAGCTTTCTTT
cdr3_aa: CASSSRVGEAFF

d_call: NA
clone_size: few
j_call: TRBJ2-7
v_call: TRBV2
cdr3_length: 11
cdr3_nt: TGTGCCAGCAGGCGATACGACGAGCAGTACTTC
cdr3_aa: CASRRYDEQYF

d_call: NA
clone_size: few
j_call: TRBJ2-7
v_call: TRBV20-1
cdr3_length: 11
cdr3_nt: TGCAGTGCTATTTGGATGTACGAGCAGTACTTC
cdr3_aa: CSAIWMYEQYF

d_call: NA
clone_size: many
j_call: TRBJ2-7
v_call: TRBV7-9
cdr3_length: 14
cdr3_nt: TGTGCCAGCAGTCTCGAGGGCGGACCCTACGAGCAGTACTTC
cdr3_aa: CASSLEGGPYEQYF

d_call: TRBD1
clone_size: NA
j_call: TRBJ1-5
v_call: TRBV7-2
cdr3_length: 22
cdr3_nt: TGTGCCAGCAGCTTAGTTGTATGGGAGGGACAGGGTTCATTTTTAGGCAATCAGCCCCAGCATTTT
cdr3_aa: CASSLVVWEGQGSFLGNQPQHF